A selection of T cell receptor beta chains follows, all from one sample in a study of cytomegalovirus exposure and HLA in healthy donors. Sequencing was performed with immunoSEQ multiplex PCR; in TCRdb, only in-frame clones are kept and a portion is missing. The top ten hold around 1.5% of the sample, which has 150,000 to 200,000 clones, roughly 77% seen once. Sequences were obtained from PBMCs. The receptors were gathered from a woman aged 45-59 years in good health and CMV-seronegative. The CDR3 runs from the conserved cysteine through the conserved F or W. The order of the fields is CDR3 length, V gene, J gene, clone size, D gene, CDR3 protein, CDR3 DNA. A D gene is named only where the DNA matches it firmly. Some rows mark clone size as missing; the rest say once, few, many or name a class of expanded clone.

>12|TRBV7-2|TRBJ2-3|.|.
CASSLSLNTQYF
TGTGCCAGCAGCTTATCCCTAAATACGCAGTATTTT
>15|TRBV9|TRBJ2-1|.|TRBD1
CASSVGDSLRSEQFF
TGTGCCAGCAGCGTAGGGGACAGCCTTAGGAGTGAGCAGTTCTTC
>15|TRBV9|TRBJ2-3|.|TRBD2
CASSVSGRGADTQYF
TGTGCCAGCAGCGTTTCCGGGAGGGGAGCAGATACGCAGTATTTT
>16|TRBV11-2|TRBJ2-5|.|TRBD2
CASSSPEGGPGETQYF
TGTGCCAGCAGCTCCCCGGAGGGAGGGCCGGGCGAGACCCAGTACTTC
>12|TRBV29-1|TRBJ1-2|.|.
CSALGQGGGYTF
TGCAGCGCCCTGGGGCAGGGAGGTGGCTACACCTTC
>16|TRBV7-2|TRBJ2-7|.|TRBD2
CASSPSGGGRSPEQYF
TGTGCCAGCAGCCCCAGCGGGGGGGGGCGCAGTCCCGAGCAGTACTTC
>13|TRBV4-3|TRBJ1-4|.|.
CASSRQSNEKLFF
TGCGCCAGCAGCCGACAATCCAATGAAAAACTGTTTTTT
>11|TRBV2|TRBJ2-2|.|.
CARGGTGELFF
TGTGCCAGAGGGGGCACCGGGGAGCTGTTTTTT
>15|TRBV7-2|TRBJ2-3|.|TRBD1
CAITADRGLTETQYF
TGTGCCATAACAGCGGACAGGGGGTTGACGGAGACGCAGTATTTT
>15|TRBV28|TRBJ1-1|.|.
CASSLGGGGPLEAFF
TGTGCCAGCAGTTTGGGGGGAGGGGGACCTCTTGAAGCTTTCTTT
>15|TRBV18|TRBJ2-1|.|TRBD1
CASSPQTGSYNEQFF
TGTGCCAGCTCACCACAGACAGGGAGCTACAATGAGCAGTTCTTC
>14|TRBV27|TRBJ1-1|few|.
CASRPLNGGDEAFF
TGTGCCAGCAGGCCGTTAAATGGGGGCGATGAAGCTTTCTTT
>14|TRBV13|TRBJ2-7|.|.
CASSLSSISYEQYF
TGTGCCAGCAGCTTATCCTCTATCTCCTACGAGCAGTACTTC
>17|TRBV4-3|TRBJ1-3|.|.
CASSQERQVYSGNTIYF
TGCGCCAGCAGCCAAGAGCGACAGGTCTACTCTGGAAACACCATATATTTT
>13|TRBV12-5|TRBJ2-5|.|.
CASGSPRGKTQYF
TGTGCTAGTGGTTCCCCCCGTGGCAAGACCCAGTACTTC
>17|TRBV6-4|TRBJ2-6|once|.
CASSYRAEASGANVLTF
TGTGCCAGCAGTTACAGGGCGGAAGCCTCTGGGGCCAACGTCCTGACTTTC
>13|TRBV7-9|TRBJ1-2|.|TRBD1
CASSWGQNYGYTF
TGTGCCAGCAGCTGGGGACAGAACTATGGCTACACCTTC
>16|TRBV6-6|TRBJ2-1|.|TRBD2
CASSWGGAGRSNEQFF
TGTGCCAGCAGTTGGGGAGGAGCGGGACGATCTAATGAGCAGTTCTTC
>15|TRBV4-1|TRBJ2-7|few|TRBD2
CASSQGERGSYEQYF
TGCGCCAGCAGCCAAGGGGAGCGGGGCTCCTACGAGCAGTACTTC
>15|TRBV28|TRBJ2-2|.|TRBD1
CASSPRDRGAGELFF
TGTGCCAGCAGTCCCCGGGACAGGGGCGCCGGGGAGCTGTTTTTT
>14|TRBV28|TRBJ1-2|.|.
CASSLSGDFYGYTF
TGTGCCAGCAGTTTGAGCGGAGACTTTTATGGCTACACCTTC
>14|TRBV10-2|TRBJ2-1|.|TRBD2
CASRISGGNNEQFF
TGCGCCAGCAGGATCAGCGGGGGGAACAATGAGCAGTTCTTC
>13|TRBV4-2|TRBJ1-2|.|.
CASSQALRDGYTF
TGTGCCAGCAGCCAAGCGCTGCGGGATGGCTACACCTTC
>17|TRBV4-1|TRBJ1-6|few|.
CASSQSRFLDYNSPLHF
TGCGCCAGCAGCCAGTCTCGGTTCTTAGACTATAATTCACCCCTCCACTTT